This T cell receptor (beta chain) was identified during a study of Graves' ophthalmopathy and Graves' hyperthyroidism. RNA transcripts were the template, and TCR beta CDR3 regions were amplified from them. HTBI primers served in a first-round RT-PCR, which a second-round multiplex PCR followed. One entry per CDR3 protein results from TCRdb running MiXCR on the multiplex PCR reads. The table lists about 700,000 distinct CDR3 sequences, about 38% of them singletons. There are 16 residues in the CDR3. V lost 5 bases and J lost 11; bases outside the gene matches: 18. Germline CDR1 and CDR2: SGHRS and YFSETQ. This clonotype was counted at least ten times. The target antigen is unknown. Overall study findings and caveats: Blood was where most expanded thyroid clonotypes above 0.001 frequency also turned up.

The chain is built from TRBV5-1 and TRBJ1-1, with TRBD1 matching 10 bases. The TCR was taken from an adult man with Graves' ophthalmopathy. The sequencing input was peripheral blood. CDR3 DNA sequence: TGCGCCAGCAGTTTTTTCGGTGATCGGGACAGGGGTCTCGCTTTCTTT. It translates to CASSFFGDRDRGLAFF.